These 15 T cell receptor beta chains share one sample of origin, sequenced in a study of blood T cell repertoires in COVID-19. Measured with immunoSEQ multiplex PCR; TCRdb has only the in-frame clones, and not every one. This table has roughly 220,000 clones, 80% to 85% appearing once. Sequencing used peripheral blood. The receptor set was obtained from a woman aged 80 or over with COVID-19, enrolled during active disease.

The chain uses TRBV30 and TRBJ1-4, with TRBD1 matching 9 bases. V lost 2 bases and J lost 8; bases outside the gene matches: 9. Germline V gene data show CDR1 as GTSNPN and CDR2 as SVGIG (reference sequence). This CDR3 is 15 amino acids long. As DNA, the CDR3 is TGTGCCTGGAGTCGTGGGGGACAGGGCGACGAAAAACTGTTTTTT. Residues: CAWSRGGQGDEKLFF.

In its sample, this clone was seen once. The CDR3 DNA is TGTGCCATCAGTCACGGGGAGAGGAGCACTGAAGCTTTCTTT. Translating it yields CAISHGERSTEAFF. The chain joins TRBV10-3 to TRBJ1-1, with D uncertain. This CDR3 contains 14 residues. Germline values: CDR1 ENHRY, CDR2 SYGVKD. Trimming stripped 5 bases from V and 4 bases from J, with 14 bases between.

In its sample, this clone was seen once. This sequence joins TRBV7-3 and TRBJ1-1; TRBD1 matches at 11 bases. CDR3 length equals 14 residues. Germline V gene data show CDR1 as SGHTA and CDR2 as FQGTGA. Losses at the gene ends were 1 base for V and 7 bases for J; bases not matched to a gene: 2. CDR3 bases: TGTGCCAGCAGCTTAAAGGGACAGGGGGGTGAAGCTTTCTTT. Translated, it gives CASSLKGQGGEAFF.

The chain links TRBV9 to TRBJ2-3; D may be TRBD2 (5 bases). The CDR3 runs 14 residues. The germline V gene encodes CDR1 SGDLS and CDR2 YYNGEE. The V end was cut by 4 bases, the J end by 2 bases, with 11 bases between. Here the CDR3 reads CASSKREPTDTQYF. Here the CDR3 DNA reads TGTGCCAGCAGCAAGAGGGAACCCACAGATACGCAGTATTTT. The variable domain in full, completed from reference TRBV9 and TRBJ2-3, reads DSGVTQTPKHLITATGQRVTLRCSPRSGDLSVYWYQQSLDQGLQFLIQYYNGEERAKGNILERFSAQQFPDLHSELNLSSLELGDSALYFCASSKREPTDTQYFGPGTRLTVL.

V and J are TRBV10-2 and TRBJ1-1; 7 bases match TRBD1. The ends lost 5 bases at V and 1 base at J; junction bases unmatched: 1. Germline values: CDR1 WSHSY, CDR2 SAAADI. There are 13 residues in the CDR3. CDR3 loop: CASSRQGNTEAFF. The DNA for the CDR3 is TGCGCCAGCAGTCGACAGGGGAACACTGAAGCTTTCTTT.

This rearrangement joins TRBV30 to TRBJ1-5, with D hard to call. The length of the CDR3 is 13 residues. Per germline, CDR1 GTSNPN and CDR2 SVGIG (reference sequence). Trimming cost V 0 bases and J 4 bases, with 7 bases left between them. For the CDR3, the DNA is TGTGCCTGGAGTGTAGCAGGAAATCAGCCCCAGCATTTT. It specifies CAWSVAGNQPQHF.

The chain is built from TRBV24-1 and TRBJ2-3, with D tentatively TRBD2 (6 bases). CDR3 size: 13 residues. Germline V lookup: CDR1 KGHDR, CDR2 SFDVKD. The germline V and J ends were trimmed by 9 bases and 3 bases, with 12 bases remaining between them. CDR3 loop: CATGGVGTDTQYF. The CDR3 nucleotides are TGTGCCACCGGAGGGGTAGGGACAGATACGCAGTATTTT.

This clone was recorded a few times. The V call is TRBV5-1, the J call TRBJ1-6, with 9 positions matching TRBD1. CDR3 length: 16 amino acids. CDR1 and CDR2 (germline): SGHRS, YFSETQ. V shed 4 bases and J 10 bases; nucleotides not matched to a gene: 12. As DNA, the CDR3 is TGCGCCAGCAGCCCTGGCGTTGGGACAGGGTCATCACCCCTCCACTTT. Translating it yields CASSPGVGTGSSPLHF.

The chain combines TRBV7-3 with TRBJ2-1, with 13 bases fitting TRBD2. This CDR3 has 13 amino acids. With V trimmed by 8 bases and J by 9 bases, 4 bases remained unmatched. Germline CDR1 and CDR2: SGHTA and FQGTGA. The CDR3 nucleotides read TGTGCCAGCGGACTAGCGGGAGCAGGTGAGCAGTTCTTC. Protein product: CASGLAGAGEQFF.

V and J are TRBV6-1 and TRBJ1-3; D is possibly TRBD1 (6 bases). Per germline, CDR1 MNHNS and CDR2 SASEGT. The CDR3 is 15 amino acids. The V end was cut by 4 bases, the J end by 4 bases, with 14 bases between. The CDR3 bases are TGTGCCAGCAGTGGAGCAGGGGTCGGGGGAAACACCATATATTTT. Translation: CASSGAGVGGNTIYF.

The CDR3 protein is CAWSVGGSAKETQYF. The CDR3 DNA sequence: TGTGCCTGGAGTGTGGGCGGGAGCGCTAAAGAGACCCAGTACTTC. The J gene is TRBJ2-5, the V gene TRBV30, with TRBD2 matching over 7 bases. Trimming at V came to 0 bases and at J to 3 bases, leaving 7 bases not matched to a gene. This CDR3 contains 15 residues. CDR1 is GTSNPN and CDR2 is SVGIG in the germline V gene (reference sequence).

This rearrangement joins TRBV4-2 to TRBJ2-7, with D perhaps TRBD1 (5 bases). Germline lookup yields CDR1 LGHNA and CDR2 YNFKEQ. There are 14 residues in the CDR3. Trimming took off 4 bases at V and 3 bases at J, with 13 bases between the two ends. In DNA, the CDR3 is TGTGCCAGCAGCCCCGACAGATCCTACTACGAGCAGTACTTC. This translates into CASSPDRSYYEQYF.

This clone was detected only a few times. An end of the junction differs from the germline gene, which may be a read error. The chain recombines TRBV4-1 with TRBJ2-1; 8 bases are shared with TRBD2. The CDR3 has 15 amino acids. Germline CDR1 and CDR2: MGHRA and YSYEKL. The CDR3 DNA reads as TGCGCCAGCAGTCAAGCGGGAGTTTTCGACAATGAGCAGTTCTTC. Translating it yields CASSQAGVFDNEQFF.

A single count supports this clone. The chain links TRBV5-1 to TRBJ1-6; D is unclear. The CDR3 is made up of 15 amino acids. The ends were cut back, 2 bases at V and 4 bases at J, with 10 bases in the middle. Germline V gives CDR1 SGHRS, CDR2 YFSETQ. This CDR3 is CASSFGGEYNSPLHF. CDR3 DNA sequence: TGCGCCAGCAGCTTTGGCGGGGAATATAATTCACCCCTCCACTTT. Drawing the rest from reference TRBV5-1 and TRBJ1-6, the complete variable domain is KAGVTQTPRYLIKTRGQQVTLSCSPISGHRSVSWYQQTPGQGLQFLFEYFSETQRNKGNFPGRFSGRQFSNSRSEMNVSTLELGDSALYLCASSFGGEYNSPLHFGNGTRLTVT.

The chain uses TRBV19 and TRBJ2-4; a possible D gene is TRBD2 (6 bases). CDR1 is LNHDA, CDR2 SQIVND, per germline (reference sequence). The V end was cut by 3 bases, the J end by 0 bases, with 12 bases between. The CDR3 extends over 16 amino acids. The CDR3 nucleotides are TGTGCCAGTAGTATGCGCGGGGCACTAGCCAAAAACATTCAGTACTTC. Its protein product is CASSMRGALAKNIQYF.